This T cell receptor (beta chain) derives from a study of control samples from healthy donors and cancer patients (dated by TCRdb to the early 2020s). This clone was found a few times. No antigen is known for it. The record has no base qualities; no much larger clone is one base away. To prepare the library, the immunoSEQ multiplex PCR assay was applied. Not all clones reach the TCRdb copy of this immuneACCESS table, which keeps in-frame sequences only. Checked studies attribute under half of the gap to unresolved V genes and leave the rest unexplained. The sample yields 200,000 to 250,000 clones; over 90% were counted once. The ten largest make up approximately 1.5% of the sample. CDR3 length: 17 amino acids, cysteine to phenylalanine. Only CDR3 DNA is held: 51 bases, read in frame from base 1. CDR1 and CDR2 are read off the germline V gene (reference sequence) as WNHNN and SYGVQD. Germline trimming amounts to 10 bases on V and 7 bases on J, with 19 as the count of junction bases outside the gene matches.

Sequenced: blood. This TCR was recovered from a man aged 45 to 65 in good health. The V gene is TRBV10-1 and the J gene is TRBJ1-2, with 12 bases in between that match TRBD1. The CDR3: CAITIGGQGAGKGGYTF. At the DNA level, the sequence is TGCGCCATCACTATCGGGGGACAGGGGGCGGGAAAGGGTGGCTACACCTTC.